A single sample gave rise to the 30 T cell receptor beta chains below, sequenced in a study of T cells in Graves' hyperthyroidism and ophthalmopathy. Using RNA transcripts as the source, TCR beta CDR3 regions were amplified. A set of HTBI primers served as the primers for a first-round RT-PCR of the TCR CDR3. MiXCR, run by TCRdb on the multiplex PCR reads, gives a single entry per CDR3 protein. The data contain about 250,000 distinct CDR3 sequences, approximately 21% of them seen just once; the ten biggest clones take up roughly 60%. Specimen: blood. These receptors were collected from a man aged 30-40 years with Graves' ophthalmopathy.

This clonotype was picked up many times. The V gene is TRBV7-9, the J gene TRBJ2-1; 14 bases are a match to TRBD2. From germline, CDR1 is SEHNR and CDR2 FQNEAQ (reference sequence). The ends lost 4 bases at V and 5 bases at J; junction bases unmatched: 4. The CDR3 is 16 amino acids. The CDR3 spells CASSSRLAGGDNEQFF. The CDR3 DNA reads as TGTGCCAGCAGCTCCCGACTAGCGGGAGGGGACAATGAGCAGTTCTTC.

In this sample, this clonotype turned up many times. The V and J genes are TRBV6-5 and TRBJ2-7; D tentatively reads TRBD1 or TRBD2 (5 bases each). The V end was cut by 2 bases, the J end by 4 bases, with 15 bases between. The CDR3 consists of 15 residues. In germline, CDR1 is MNHEY, CDR2 SVGAGI. CDR3 loop: CASSYLRDGDYEQYF. The CDR3 DNA reads TGTGCCAGCAGTTACCTCCGGGACGGAGATTACGAGCAGTACTTC.

This clonotype was counted ten times or more. The gene calls are TRBV3-1 and TRBJ2-1, with 8 bases identical to TRBD2. Trimming removed 4 bases from V and 4 bases from J; junction bases left unmatched: 9. The CDR3 covers 16 residues. Germline assignment: CDR1 LGHDT and CDR2 YNNKEL (reference sequence). The CDR3 DNA reads as TGTGCCAGCAGCCCGATGGGGAAGCGGGGGTACAATGAGCAGTTCTTC. As protein: CASSPMGKRGYNEQFF.

The chain employs TRBV9 and TRBJ2-7, with TRBD1 as a possible D gene (7 bases). V was pared by 5 bases and J by 0 bases, with 15 bases between. The length of the CDR3 is 15 residues. Per the germline V gene, CDR1 is SGDLS and CDR2 is YYNGEE. As DNA, the CDR3 is TGTGCCAGCAGTATTGGGACAGCGGGCTCCTACGAGCAGTACTTC. Protein sequence: CASSIGTAGSYEQYF.

This clonotype was found many times. This chain joins TRBV3-1 and TRBJ2-7, with no clear D. Germline V CDR1 and CDR2: LGHDT, YNNKEL (reference sequence). The length of the CDR3 is 12 residues. V lost 2 bases and J lost 2, with 4 bases in between. The chain's CDR3 is CASSQNTYEQYF. The CDR3 DNA follows: TGTGCCAGCAGCCAAAACACCTACGAGCAGTACTTC.

This clonotype was counted only a few times. The gene calls are TRBV6-2 or TRBV6-3 and TRBJ1-6; D is possibly TRBD1 (6 bases). Germline CDR1 reads MNHEY; CDR2 reads SVGEGT. Between the trimmed V and J ends, which lost 6 bases and 6 bases, there was a span of 21 bases. The CDR3 is 17 amino acids. CDR3 coding DNA: TGTGCCAGCAGCCCCACCCTGGGGGGCTCGACTAATTCACCCCTCCACTTT. Protein sequence: CASSPTLGGSTNSPLHF.

This clonotype has only a few counts. The V call is TRBV5-5, the J call TRBJ2-1; TRBD1 is a possible D gene (6 bases). The CDR3 runs 13 residues. V dropped 0 bases and J dropped 9 bases, with 10 bases sitting between them. In germline, CDR1 is SGHKS, CDR2 YYEKEE (reference sequence). Here the CDR3 reads CASSLDTGIEQFF. DNA of the CDR3: TGTGCCAGCAGCTTGGATACAGGGATTGAGCAGTTCTTC.

The chain employs TRBV27 and TRBJ2-7, with a tentative D call TRBD1 (6 bases). Trimming cost V 6 bases and J 4 bases, with 13 bases left between them. This CDR3 has 13 amino acids. Germline V gene sequence: CDR1 MNHEY, CDR2 SMNVEV (reference sequence). This CDR3 reads CASRGDTMYEQYF. The CDR3 coding sequence is TGTGCCAGCAGGGGGGACACCATGTACGAGCAGTACTTC.

The chain has TRBV2 and TRBJ2-1, with D hard to call. Trimming pared 8 bases from V and 9 bases from J, leaving 14 bases between. CDR3 size: 12 residues. CDR1 and CDR2 (germline): SNHLY, FYNNEI. CDR3 bases: TGTGCCAGCCCCACCGAAGGCCCTGAGCAGTTCTTC. It yields the protein CASPTEGPEQFF.

V is TRBV29-1 and J is TRBJ2-2, with 8 bases that match TRBD1. With 7 bases clipped from V and 6 bases from J, the junction kept 13 bases outside the gene matches. Per germline, CDR1 SQVTM and CDR2 ANQGSEA. The CDR3 spans 15 residues. CDR3 bases: TGCAGCGCCGACGCGGGGCAGGGGGCATCCGGGGAGCTGTTTTTT. It specifies CSADAGQGASGELFF.

This clonotype was counted at least ten times. V and J are TRBV11-3 and TRBJ2-7, with 9 bases that match TRBD1. Germline CDR1 reads SGHNT; CDR2 reads YENEEA. The CDR3 totals 15 residues. The trim removed 4 bases at V and 4 bases at J, leaving 8 bases unmatched. CDR3 bases: TGTGCCAGCAGCTCGCGGACAGGGGTTTCATACGAGCAGTACTTC. Its translation is CASSSRTGVSYEQYF. The whole variable domain, filled in from reference TRBV11-3 and TRBJ2-7, reads EAGVVQSPRYKIIEKKQPVAFWCNPISGHNTLYWYLQNLGQGPELLIRYENEEAVDDSQLPKDRFSAERLKGVDSTLKIQPAELGDSAVYLCASSSRTGVSYEQYFGPGTRLTVT.

This clonotype came up a few times. CDR3 region: CASLSTGQTSYEQYF. The CDR3 DNA sequence: TGTGCCAGCTTGTCCACAGGGCAGACTTCCTACGAGCAGTACTTC. V usage is TRBV6-1 and J usage is TRBJ2-7; D might be TRBD1 (6 bases). The CDR3 is made up of 15 amino acids. Germline CDR1 and CDR2: MNHNS and SASEGT. Trimming stripped 8 bases from V and 1 base from J, with 18 bases between.

There are a few counts of this clonotype. CDR3 coding DNA: TGTGCCAGCAGCTTACGACTAGCGGGGGGAGGGGGGTTGAATGAGCAGTTCTTC. This encodes CASSLRLAGGGGLNEQFF. The V gene is TRBV11-3, the J gene TRBJ2-1; 13 bases align to TRBD2. Trimming cost V 2 bases and J 7 bases; bases outside gene matches: 11. CDR3 length equals 18 residues. Germline V CDR1 and CDR2: SGHNT, YENEEA.

This clonotype was seen a few times. This sequence joins TRBV4-2 and TRBJ1-1; 7 bases fit TRBD1. The CDR3 length is 14 residues. V trimming: 5 bases; J trimming: 1 base; junction bases outside the gene matches: 4. CDR1 is LGHNA, CDR2 YNFKEQ, per germline. In nucleotides, the CDR3 is TGTGCCAGCAGCAGGGGGACAGAGAACACTGAAGCTTTCTTT. Encoded protein: CASSRGTENTEAFF.

This chain links TRBV12-3 or TRBV12-4 with TRBJ2-1, with 12 bases aligning to TRBD2. Trimming removed 5 bases from V and 5 bases from J; junction bases left unmatched: 7. The CDR3 consists of 16 residues. This CDR3 reads CASSPRASGRDNEQFF. The CDR3 DNA follows: TGTGCCAGCAGTCCCCGGGCTAGCGGGAGGGACAATGAGCAGTTCTTC.

The rearrangement joins TRBV24-1 to TRBJ2-7, with TRBD1 as a possible D gene (6 bases). The germline V and J ends were trimmed by 6 bases and 0 bases, with 17 bases remaining between them. Germline V CDR1 and CDR2: KGHDR, SFDVKD. The CDR3 extends over 16 amino acids. The CDR3 DNA follows: TGTGCCACCAGTAGGACACAGGGTCCCCACTCCTACGAGCAGTACTTC. This encodes CATSRTQGPHSYEQYF.

In its sample, this clonotype was seen a few times. The V and J genes are TRBV9 and TRBJ2-5; D may be TRBD1 or TRBD2 (5 bases each). CDR1 is SGDLS and CDR2 is YYNGEE in the germline V gene. The CDR3 sequence is 15 residues long. V lost 4 bases to trimming and J lost 2 bases, with 15 bases between them. The CDR3: CASSLSGTQQETQYF. Here the CDR3 DNA reads TGTGCCAGCAGCCTATCCGGGACGCAACAAGAGACCCAGTACTTC.

This clonotype was picked up many times. The chain carries TRBV3-1 and TRBJ2-1; no clear D gene. Germline lookup yields CDR1 LGHDT and CDR2 YNNKEL (reference sequence). V was clipped by 4 bases and J by 9 bases, with 13 bases between them. This CDR3 region has 13 residues. This CDR3 is CASSRQMTAEQFF. The CDR3 DNA reads TGTGCCAGCAGCCGACAAATGACGGCTGAGCAGTTCTTC.

The genes are TRBV28 and TRBJ1-6; TRBD1 might be the D (6 bases). In germline, CDR1 is MDHEN, CDR2 SYDVKM. V was cut by 8 bases and J by 3 bases, with 14 bases left in between. This CDR3 is built from 15 residues. CDR3 bases: TGTGCCAGCGGGACCGGGACAATCTATAATTCACCCCTCCACTTT. The encoded protein is CASGTGTIYNSPLHF.

The J gene is TRBJ2-5, the V gene TRBV12-3 or TRBV12-4, with D maybe TRBD1 (6 bases). V was clipped by 8 bases and J by 3 bases, with 10 bases between them. The CDR3 is 12 residues long. This chain's CDR3 is CASGGHEETQYF. CDR3 nucleotides: TGTGCCAGCGGGGGACACGAAGAGACCCAGTACTTC.

This clonotype was counted at least ten times. This sequence joins TRBV11-2 and TRBJ2-5; D is undetermined. The germline V gene has CDR1 SGHAT and CDR2 FQNNGV. This CDR3 has 11 residues. Trimming took off 5 bases at V and 4 bases at J, with 5 bases between the two ends. As DNA, the CDR3 is TGTGCCAGCAGCACGCTAGAGACCCAGTACTTC. As protein: CASSTLETQYF.

This rearrangement joins TRBV4-1 to TRBJ1-4; unclear D gene. V was pared by 0 bases and J by 8 bases, with 13 bases between. The CDR3 loop spans 15 amino acids. Germline CDR1 MGHRA, CDR2 YSYEKL. CDR3 nucleotides: TGCGCCAGCAGCCAAGATGGGTGGCCAGAAGAAAAACTGTTTTTT. Translating gives CASSQDGWPEEKLFF.

The V and J genes are TRBV6-2 or TRBV6-3 and TRBJ1-3, with D unclear. CDR3 length: 15 amino acids. V shed 2 bases and J shed 0 bases, with 8 bases lying between them. The germline CDR1 and CDR2 sequences are MNHEY and SVGEGT. CDR3 in amino acids: CASSYGGYSGNTIYF. CDR3 nucleotides: TGTGCCAGCAGTTACGGCGGCTACTCTGGAAACACCATATATTTT.

Remarks on this clonotype: Just one base apart from a much larger clone, this may be a read error. The V and J genes are TRBV6-1 and TRBJ2-7; 8 positions match TRBD2. CDR1 and CDR2 from the germline V gene are MNHNS and SASEGT. V shed 8 bases and J 7 bases; nucleotides not matched to a gene: 13. This CDR3 spans 14 amino acids. In DNA form, the CDR3 reads TGTGCCAGCGGTCGCTATGGAGCGGGAGATGAGCAGTACTTC. This gives the protein CASGRYGAGDEQYF.

This clonotype was seen a few times. The rearrangement joins TRBV7-8 to TRBJ2-5; 12 bases fit TRBD2. From germline, CDR1 is SGHVS and CDR2 FQNEAQ. The CDR3 totals 18 residues. V lost 2 bases and J lost 0; bases outside the gene matches: 7. The CDR3 protein is CASSLRLAGAGNQETQYF. In nucleotides, the CDR3 is TGTGCCAGCAGCTTAAGACTAGCGGGAGCGGGGAACCAAGAGACCCAGTACTTC.

This clonotype was recorded many times. The chain employs TRBV30 and TRBJ1-2; D is unresolved. The CDR3 is 13 residues long. Germline lookup yields CDR1 GTSNPN and CDR2 SVGIG (reference sequence). V lost 3 bases to trimming and J lost 4 bases, with 12 bases between them. The CDR3 spells CAWREPPGYGYTF. The CDR3 DNA sequence: TGTGCCTGGAGGGAGCCCCCAGGCTATGGCTACACCTTC.

V gene TRBV2 combines with J gene TRBJ1-6, with D possibly TRBD1 on 5 matching bases. Per the germline V gene, CDR1 is SNHLY and CDR2 is FYNNEI. This CDR3 contains 11 residues. The DNA of the CDR3 is TGTGGGACGCGGGGCAATTCACCCCTCCACTTT. Its protein product is CGTRGNSPLHF.

The gene calls are TRBV24-1 and TRBJ2-3, with 9 bases identical to TRBD2. In germline, CDR1 is KGHDR, CDR2 SFDVKD. The CDR3 has 14 amino acids. J lost 5 bases, V lost 5 bases, and 4 bases had no gene match. The DNA for the CDR3 is TGTGCCACCAGTGGTAGCGGGAGTGGAGATACGCAGTATTTT. Encoded protein: CATSGSGSGDTQYF.

This chain connects TRBV6-4 to TRBJ1-2; 9 bases fit TRBD1. Per the germline V gene, CDR1 is MRHNA and CDR2 is SNTAGT. V lost 4 bases and J lost 4; bases outside the gene matches: 4. This CDR3 has 14 amino acids. DNA of the CDR3: TGTGCCAGCAGTGCGGACAGGGGCTCCTATGGCTACACCTTC. Protein: CASSADRGSYGYTF.

This rearrangement joins TRBV2 to TRBJ2-3, with 8 bases aligning to TRBD2. V shed 9 bases and J 2 bases; nucleotides not matched to a gene: 13. Germline values: CDR1 SNHLY, CDR2 FYNNEI. The CDR3 has 16 amino acids. CDR3 in amino acids: CASTEPERENTDTQYF. The CDR3 bases are TGTGCCAGTACCGAGCCGGAGCGGGAGAACACAGATACGCAGTATTTT.